The rows below give T cell receptor beta chains drawn from one sample of a study of CD8 T cells in ankylosing spondylitis. TCRdb redid the calling of the 5' RACE reads with MiXCR, one entry per CDR3 protein. Seen here are about 160,000 distinct CDR3 sequences, around 17% observed once, and the top ten hold 7.8%. Source material: blood, either unsorted or a sorted T cell fraction (not recorded which). Source of these receptors: a male donor with ankylosing spondylitis or in good health (not recorded which). CDR3s include the opening cysteine and the closing phenylalanine or tryptophan. The D gene is left open where the match is weak. A row's size may be missing; if present it is once, few, many or a size class.

j_call	d_call	clone_size	v_call	cdr3_nt	cdr3_aa
TRBJ2-3	.	medium-sized	TRBV20-1	TGCAGTGCTAGAGATCAGGCGACTTACACAGATACGCAGTATTTT	CSARDQATYTDTQYF
TRBJ1-6	TRBD1	many	TRBV28	TGTGCCAGTCGGGACAGCTCGTCTTCACCCCTCCACTTT	CASRDSSSSPLHF
TRBJ1-4	TRBD1	.	TRBV6-4	TGTGCCAGCAGTGACAGGACAGGGGAAAAACTGTTTTTT	CASSDRTGEKLFF
TRBJ1-1	.	.	TRBV18	TGTGCCAGCTCACCAGGGGACTTTACTGGCACTGAAGCTTTCTTT	CASSPGDFTGTEAFF
TRBJ1-6	.	many	TRBV27	TGTGCCAGCAGCCTTACTTACCCGCCTAATTCACCCCTCCACTTT	CASSLTYPPNSPLHF
TRBJ1-1	.	many	TRBV20-1	TGCAGTGCAGGGGGGAACACTGAAGCTTTCTTT	CSAGGNTEAFF
TRBJ2-2	TRBD2	.	TRBV7-8	TGTGCCAGCAGACTTCTGGGGCGGGAGTGGAACACCGGGGAGCTGTTTTTT	CASRLLGREWNTGELFF
TRBJ2-1	.	.	TRBV29-1	TGCAGCGTTGAACCCTGGTCCTACAATGAGCAGTTCTTC	CSVEPWSYNEQFF
TRBJ1-5	.	many	TRBV10-2	TGCGCCAGCAGTGACCCGGGGGGCAATCAGCCCCAGCATTTT	CASSDPGGNQPQHF
TRBJ2-7	.	many	TRBV5-1	TGCGCCAGCAGCTCCTTAGCGGATTCCTACGAGCAGTACTTC	CASSSLADSYEQYF
TRBJ2-3	TRBD2	few	TRBV5-6	TGTGCCAGCAGCAAGTGGACTAGCGGAGGGGGTTTT	CASSKWTSGGGF
TRBJ1-5	TRBD1	many	TRBV5-1	TGCGCCAGCAGCCCCGGGACAGACAATCAGCCCCAGCATTTT	CASSPGTDNQPQHF
TRBJ2-7	TRBD2	few	TRBV27	TGTGCCAGCAGTTTGGGCGGGAGGGACGAGCAGTACTTC	CASSLGGRDEQYF
TRBJ2-3	TRBD2	few	TRBV29-1	TGCAGCGTTGAGCGGGAGGGCTCAGATACGCAGTATTTT	CSVEREGSDTQYF
TRBJ1-5	.	many	TRBV5-1	TGCGCCAGCAGCGAGGGTTACGGTAGCAATCAGCCCCAGCATTTT	CASSEGYGSNQPQHF
TRBJ2-7	TRBD1	many	TRBV6-1	TGTGCCAGCAGTGAAAGGACAGGGGCCTCCTACGAGCAGTACTTC	CASSERTGASYEQYF
TRBJ2-1	.	many	TRBV29-1	TGCAGCGTCAAAACCGGTGGCAGCTCCTACAATGAGCAGTTCTTC	CSVKTGGSSYNEQFF
TRBJ2-7	TRBD1	many	TRBV20-1	TGCAGTGAACGGGGACAGGGGGATTCCTACGAGCAGTACTTC	CSERGQGDSYEQYF
TRBJ2-7	.	.	TRBV12-3/TRBV12-4	TGTGCCAGCAGTGCAGCTTACGAGCAGTACTTC	CASSAAYEQYF
TRBJ2-7	TRBD1	many	TRBV10-3	TGTGCCATCAGTGAGTCTAAGGGGGACAGCCACGAGCAGTACTTC	CAISESKGDSHEQYF
TRBJ2-1	.	.	TRBV6-2/TRBV6-3	TGTGCCAGCAGTTCCTGGGGGGACCCCGCCTTC	CASSSWGDPAF
TRBJ2-1	.	many	TRBV20-1	TGCAGTGCTAGACCCCTCGCAGGCGACCGCAATGAGCAGTTCTTC	CSARPLAGDRNEQFF
TRBJ2-2	TRBD2	many	TRBV6-1	TGTGCCAGCAGCCGTACTAGCGGGAAGGCCGGGGAGCTGTTTTTT	CASSRTSGKAGELFF
TRBJ1-5	TRBD1	few	TRBV2	TGTGCCTGGACAGGGCGGCGGGATCAGCCCCAGCATTTT	CAWTGRRDQPQHF
TRBJ2-7	.	many	TRBV5-1	TGCGCCAGCAGCTTGGGCTTCATGGGGCCGGGCAACGAGCAGTACTTC	CASSLGFMGPGNEQYF
TRBJ1-1	.	few	TRBV20-1	TGCAGTGCTAGAGCGGGGGCAGGGGCCCTGGGGACTGAAGCTTTCTTT	CSARAGAGALGTEAFF
TRBJ1-6	.	few	TRBV29-1	TGCAGCGTTGAGGTTACCGCGGGCTCACCCCTCCACTTT	CSVEVTAGSPLHF
TRBJ1-5	.	many	TRBV28	TGTGCCACTACACGCCCAGGGATTGGCAATCAGCCCCAGCATTTT	CATTRPGIGNQPQHF
TRBJ2-2	TRBD2	few	TRBV12-3/TRBV12-4	TGTGCCAGCATACAGTCACTAGCGGGCACCGGGGAGCTGTTTTTT	CASIQSLAGTGELFF
TRBJ2-7	.	many	TRBV5-1	TGCGCCAGCAGCTTGAATCCCGGACCCCGCTACGAGCAGTACTTC	CASSLNPGPRYEQYF
TRBJ2-7	.	few	TRBV5-5	TGTGCCAGCAGCGCACACCAGGAAGCCTACGAGCAGTACTTC	CASSAHQEAYEQYF